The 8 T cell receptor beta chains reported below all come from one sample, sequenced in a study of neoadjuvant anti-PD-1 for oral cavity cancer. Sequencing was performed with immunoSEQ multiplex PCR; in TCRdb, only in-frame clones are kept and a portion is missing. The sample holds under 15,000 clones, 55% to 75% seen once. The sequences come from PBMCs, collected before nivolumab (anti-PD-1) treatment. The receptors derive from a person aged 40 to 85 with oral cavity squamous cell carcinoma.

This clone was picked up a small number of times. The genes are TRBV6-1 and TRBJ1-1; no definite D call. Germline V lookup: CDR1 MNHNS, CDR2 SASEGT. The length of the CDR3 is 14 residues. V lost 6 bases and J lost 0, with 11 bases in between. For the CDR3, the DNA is TGTGCCAGCAGAGAGTACCGAATGAACACTGAAGCTTTCTTT. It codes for CASREYRMNTEAFF.

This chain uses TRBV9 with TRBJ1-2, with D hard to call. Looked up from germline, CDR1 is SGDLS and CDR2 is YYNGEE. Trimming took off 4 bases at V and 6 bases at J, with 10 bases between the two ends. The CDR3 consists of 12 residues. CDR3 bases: TGTGCCAGCAGCCCCCCTGGGGATGGCTACACCTTC. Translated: CASSPPGDGYTF.

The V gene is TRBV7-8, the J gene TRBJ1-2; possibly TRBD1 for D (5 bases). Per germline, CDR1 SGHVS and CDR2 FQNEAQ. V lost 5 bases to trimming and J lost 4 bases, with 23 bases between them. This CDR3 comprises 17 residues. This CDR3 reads CASSPRTSRHGGYGYTF. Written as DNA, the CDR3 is TGTGCCAGCAGCCCCCGGACATCCCGTCATGGGGGCTATGGCTACACCTTC.

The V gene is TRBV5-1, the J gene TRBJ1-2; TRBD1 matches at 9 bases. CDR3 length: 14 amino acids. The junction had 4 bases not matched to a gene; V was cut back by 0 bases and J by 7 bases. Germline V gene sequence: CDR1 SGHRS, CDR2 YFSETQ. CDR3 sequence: CASSLGGQGAGYTF. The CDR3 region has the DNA TGCGCCAGCAGCTTGGGGGGACAGGGCGCTGGCTACACCTTC.

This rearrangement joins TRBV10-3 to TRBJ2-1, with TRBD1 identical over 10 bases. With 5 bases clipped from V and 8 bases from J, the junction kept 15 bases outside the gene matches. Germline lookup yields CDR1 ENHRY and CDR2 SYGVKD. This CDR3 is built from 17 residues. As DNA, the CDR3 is TGTGCCATCAGTTCCTTCGCCGGGACAGGGGTTTACGATGAGCAGTTCTTC. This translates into CAISSFAGTGVYDEQFF.

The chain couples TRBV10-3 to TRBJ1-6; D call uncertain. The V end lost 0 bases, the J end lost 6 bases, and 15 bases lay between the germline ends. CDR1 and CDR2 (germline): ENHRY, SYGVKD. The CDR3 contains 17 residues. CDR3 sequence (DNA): TGTGCCATCAGTGAGTCTGGCTTAGGGTCCCCTAATTCACCCCTCCACTTT. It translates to CAISESGLGSPNSPLHF.

The DNA for the CDR3 is TGCGCCAGCAGCTTGGCCGGGAGAAGTGAAGCTTTCTTT. Translation gives CASSLAGRSEAFF. The chain combines TRBV5-1 with TRBJ1-1; no clear D. The length of the CDR3 is 13 residues. CDR1 and CDR2 (germline): SGHRS, YFSETQ. V was shortened by 0 bases and J by 7 bases, with 10 bases between the two germline ends. Together with reference TRBV5-1 and TRBJ1-1, the CDR3 gives the full variable domain: KAGVTQTPRYLIKTRGQQVTLSCSPISGHRSVSWYQQTPGQGLQFLFEYFSETQRNKGNFPGRFSGRQFSNSRSEMNVSTLELGDSALYLCASSLAGRSEAFFGQGTRLTVV.

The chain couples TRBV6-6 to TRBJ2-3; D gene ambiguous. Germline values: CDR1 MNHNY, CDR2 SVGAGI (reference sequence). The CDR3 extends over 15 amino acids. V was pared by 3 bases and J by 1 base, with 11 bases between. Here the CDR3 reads CASSYPGQGTDTQYF. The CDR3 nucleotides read TGTGCCAGCAGTTATCCCGGCCAGGGCACAGATACGCAGTATTTT.